This section outlines one T cell receptor beta chain sequence together with its context. Seattle participants joined during active infection and were tracked over time. V trimming: 5 bases; J trimming: 10 bases; junction bases outside the gene matches: 5. CDR3 length: 14 residues. The germline gives CDR1 MNHEY, CDR2 SVGAGI. Original processing methods: Amplified reference gene primers provided the basis for estimating nucleated cell counts. Repertoires were generated with immunoSEQ multiplex PCR, while TCRdb's copy carries only in-frame clones and drops some. V, J and clone size derive from that table, while D and trimming were established from the DNA sequence. The sample shows roughly 200,000 clones, around 85% of them seen only once. This sample is part of a study of blood T cell repertoires in COVID-19. Study details: Collection of acute and convalescent COVID-19 samples took place in the United States, Italy and Spain. From T cells, B-cell-depleted T cells, or PBMCs came the material, which was cDNA or gDNA.

The sequence was obtained from a person aged 70 to 85 with COVID-19, enrolled during active disease. Sequencing was carried out using peripheral blood. The chain links TRBV6-5 to TRBJ1-6; 10 nucleotides align to TRBD1. CDR3 DNA: TGTGCCAGCAGTCCCGACAGGGGGCACTCACCCCTCCACTTT. It encodes CASSPDRGHSPLHF.